This TCR beta chain was found in a study of T cells in narcolepsy. Findings of the study overall: Autoreactive clonotypes reportedly recurred in blood of same and different patients, not controls. Autoreactive HCRT-specific and TRIB2-specific clonotypes were marked in same-patient CSF-versus-blood CD4+ comparisons. No autoreactive T cell clone sequences appeared in some memory CD4+ repertoires.

This clone has just one count. What it binds is not known. Only in-frame clones appear in the TCRdb table, and some are missing; sequencing was by immunoSEQ multiplex PCR. The profile shows about 30,000 clones, about 80% of them singletons. Trimming took off 4 bases at V and 4 bases at J, with 9 bases between the two ends. The CDR3 covers 12 residues. Germline V gene sequence: CDR1 SGHDT, CDR2 YYEEEE. V is TRBV5-6 and J is TRBJ2-7; possibly TRBD1 for D (5 bases). This TCR derives from a human donor with narcolepsy. The specimen sequenced was CD45RA- memory CD4+ T cells from PBMCs. The CDR3 here is CASSRGHYEQYF. CDR3 sequence (DNA): TGTGCCAGCAGCCGAGGACATTACGAGCAGTACTTC.